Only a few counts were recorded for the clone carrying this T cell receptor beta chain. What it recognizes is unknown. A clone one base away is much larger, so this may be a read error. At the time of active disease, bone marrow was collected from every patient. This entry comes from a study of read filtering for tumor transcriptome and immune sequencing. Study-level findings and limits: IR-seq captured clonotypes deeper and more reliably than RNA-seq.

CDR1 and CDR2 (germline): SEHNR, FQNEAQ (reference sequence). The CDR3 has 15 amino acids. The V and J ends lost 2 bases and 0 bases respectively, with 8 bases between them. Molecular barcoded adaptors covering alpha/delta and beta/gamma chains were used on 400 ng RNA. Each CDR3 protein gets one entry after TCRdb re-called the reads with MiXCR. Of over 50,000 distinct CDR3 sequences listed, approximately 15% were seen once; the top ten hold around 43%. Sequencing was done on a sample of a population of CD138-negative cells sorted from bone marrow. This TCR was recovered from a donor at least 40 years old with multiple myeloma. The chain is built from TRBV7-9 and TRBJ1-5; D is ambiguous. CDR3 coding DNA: TGTGCCAGCAGCTTATCTCGGGATAGCAATCAGCCCCAGCATTTT. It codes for CASSLSRDSNQPQHF.